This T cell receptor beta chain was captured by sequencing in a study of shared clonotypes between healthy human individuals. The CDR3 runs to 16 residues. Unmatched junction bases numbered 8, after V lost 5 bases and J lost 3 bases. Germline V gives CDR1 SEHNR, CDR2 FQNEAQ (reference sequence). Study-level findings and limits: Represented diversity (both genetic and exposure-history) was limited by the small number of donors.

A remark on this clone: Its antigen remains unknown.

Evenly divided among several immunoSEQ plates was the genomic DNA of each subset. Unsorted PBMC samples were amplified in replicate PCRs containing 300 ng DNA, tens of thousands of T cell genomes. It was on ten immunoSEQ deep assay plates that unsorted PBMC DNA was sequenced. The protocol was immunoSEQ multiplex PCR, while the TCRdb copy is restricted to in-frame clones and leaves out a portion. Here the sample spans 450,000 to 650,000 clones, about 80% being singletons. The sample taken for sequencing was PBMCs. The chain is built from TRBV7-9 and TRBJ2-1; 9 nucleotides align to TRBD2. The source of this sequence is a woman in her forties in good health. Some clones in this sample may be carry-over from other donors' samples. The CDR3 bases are TGTGCCAGCAGCCCGCTAGGGACTAGCAACTACAATGAGCAGTTCTTC. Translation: CASSPLGTSNYNEQFF. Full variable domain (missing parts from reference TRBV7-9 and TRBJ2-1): DTGVSQNPRHKITKRGQNVTFRCDPISEHNRLYWYRQTLGQGPEFLTYFQNEAQLEKSRLLSDRFSAERPKGSFSTLEIQRTEQGDSAMYLCASSPLGTSNYNEQFFGPGTRLTVL.